This T cell receptor beta chain was obtained from a study of human T cells and chemical hapten exposure. Study at large: Patients, largely female, had alopecia areata, totalis or universalis.

Time point in this sample: patch test 1, 2 weeks after DPC sensitization. Treatment reported: therapeutic diphenylcyclopropenone sensitization with weekly scalp DPC. Venepuncture was done earlier than the placement of each patch test. Germline values: CDR1 SEHNR, CDR2 FQNEAQ (reference sequence). This CDR3 comprises 16 residues. Unmatched junction bases numbered 6, after V lost 4 bases and J lost 3 bases. TCRdb ran MiXCR on the RACE reads and lists one entry per CDR3 protein. The sample includes approximately 340,000 distinct CDR3 sequences, approximately 6.3% of them seen just once. The starting material was whole blood, obtained in connection with sensitization to the hapten diphenylcyclopropenone (DPC). The chain links TRBV7-9 to TRBJ2-1; 10 bases are shared with TRBD2. The TCR was taken from a woman under 30 with alopecia areata. Some clones in this sample may be carry-over from other donors' samples. The CDR3 is CASSSLAGADYNEQFF. As DNA, the CDR3 is TGTGCCAGCAGCTCTCTAGCGGGGGCTGACTACAATGAGCAGTTCTTC.